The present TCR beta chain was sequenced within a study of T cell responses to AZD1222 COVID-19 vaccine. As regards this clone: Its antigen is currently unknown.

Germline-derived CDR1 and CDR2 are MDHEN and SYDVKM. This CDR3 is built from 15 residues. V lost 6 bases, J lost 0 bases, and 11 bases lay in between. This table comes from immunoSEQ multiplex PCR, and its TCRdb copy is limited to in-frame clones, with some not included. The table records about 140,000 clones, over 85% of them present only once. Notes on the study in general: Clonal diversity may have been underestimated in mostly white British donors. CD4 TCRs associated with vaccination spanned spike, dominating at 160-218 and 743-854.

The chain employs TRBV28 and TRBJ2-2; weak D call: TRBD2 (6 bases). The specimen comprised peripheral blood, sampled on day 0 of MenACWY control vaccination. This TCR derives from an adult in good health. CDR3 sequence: CASSAGSPNTGELFF. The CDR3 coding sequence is TGTGCCAGCAGCGCGGGGTCCCCGAACACCGGGGAGCTGTTTTTT.